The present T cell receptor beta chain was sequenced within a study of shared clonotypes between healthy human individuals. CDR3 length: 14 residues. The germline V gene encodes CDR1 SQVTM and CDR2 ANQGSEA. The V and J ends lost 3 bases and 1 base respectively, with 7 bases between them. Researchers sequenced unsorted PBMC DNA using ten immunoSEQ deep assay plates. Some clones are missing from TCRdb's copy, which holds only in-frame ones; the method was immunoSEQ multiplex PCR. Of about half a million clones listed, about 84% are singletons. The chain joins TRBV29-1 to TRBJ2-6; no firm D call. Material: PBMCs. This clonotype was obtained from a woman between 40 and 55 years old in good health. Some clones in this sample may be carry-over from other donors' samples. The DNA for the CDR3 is TGCAGCGTTGATTTGGGGTCTGGGGCCAACGTCCTGACTTTC. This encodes CSVDLGSGANVLTF.